This TCR beta chain was documented in a study of Tregs in tolerant kidney transplant recipients. The method was immunoSEQ multiplex PCR; TCRdb's version includes in-frame clones alone and lacks a portion of them. The data show approximately 260,000 clones, about four fifths seen once. J lost 6 bases, V lost 8 bases, and 17 bases had no gene match. Germline values: CDR1 ENHRY, CDR2 SYGVKD. The CDR3 totals 17 residues. Sequencing was done on a sample of CD4+ T cells from blood. The sequence was obtained from a human donor in good health. The chain is built from TRBV10-3 and TRBJ1-2, with 11 bases matching TRBD1. CDR3 bases: TGTGCCATCCAATCCGGGACAGGGGGGTCCTGGGGGGATGGCTACACCTTC. It yields the protein CAIQSGTGGSWGDGYTF.